What follows are 8 T cell receptor beta chains derived from one specimen sequenced in a study of blood T cell repertoires in COVID-19 (dated by TCRdb to about 2020). The library relied on the immunoSEQ multiplex PCR assay. In TCRdb, the immuneACCESS table is reduced to in-frame sequences with V and J assigned. These tables do not hold every clone; where another copy was compared, an unresolved V gene accounts for under half, and the others remain unexplained. The sample profile shows some 100,000 clones; about 91% of them were found once. The top ten hold roughly 8.3% of the sample. The source material was peripheral blood. All receptors come from a woman aged 70-85 years with acute or convalescent COVID-19.

The rearrangement joins TRBV7-9 to TRBJ2-1, with 12 nucleotides matching TRBD2. Germline V gene sequence: CDR1 SEHNR, CDR2 FQNEAQ (reference sequence). This CDR3 region has 16 residues. Trimming at V came to 6 bases and at J to 4 bases, leaving 7 bases not matched to a gene. The CDR3 coding sequence is TGTGCCAGCAGGTTTCGGACTAGCGGGATTTACAATGAGCAGTTCTTC. It translates to CASRFRTSGIYNEQFF.

CDR3 sequence (DNA): TGTGCCAGCAGCCTAGAGGTATCGGTTCGAGGGAACAATGAGCAGTTCTTC. Translating it yields CASSLEVSVRGNNEQFF. The gene calls are TRBV4-2 and TRBJ2-1, with D tentatively TRBD2 (5 bases). Germline V gene lookup returns CDR1 LGHNA and CDR2 YNFKEQ. This CDR3 spans 17 amino acids. Trimming shortened V by 4 bases and J by 5 bases, and 21 bases separated the two germline ends.

This chain joins TRBV4-1 and TRBJ2-1; 9 positions match TRBD2. The CDR3 spans 16 residues. Trimming at V came to 1 base and at J to 2 bases, leaving 3 bases not matched to a gene. Germline assignment: CDR1 MGHRA and CDR2 YSYEKL. DNA of the CDR3: TGCGCCAGCAGCCAAGTAGCTAGCGGGGCCTACAATGAGCAGTTCTTC. Amino acids: CASSQVASGAYNEQFF.

This clone was seen just once. V usage is TRBV24-1 and J usage is TRBJ2-1; 10 bases line up with TRBD2. The CDR3 has 17 amino acids. CDR1 KGHDR and CDR2 SFDVKD come from the germline V gene. V lost 1 base, J lost 5 bases, and 7 bases stayed unmatched. This chain's CDR3 is CATSDLPSGRAHNEQFF. In DNA, the CDR3 is TGTGCCACCAGTGATTTACCGAGCGGGAGGGCCCACAATGAGCAGTTCTTC.

V usage is TRBV6-5 and J usage is TRBJ2-5; 11 bases align to TRBD1. Germline CDR1 is MNHEY and CDR2 is SVGAGI. The V gene end was trimmed by 8 bases and the J gene end by 5 bases; junction bases not matched to a gene: 7. There are 14 residues in the CDR3. Here the CDR3 DNA reads TGTGCCAGCTCGGAGGACAGGGGGCAGGAGACCCAGTACTTC. This gives the protein CASSEDRGQETQYF.

The V and J genes are TRBV5-1 and TRBJ1-2; 7 bases map to TRBD1. The CDR3 is made up of 15 amino acids. Germline V gives CDR1 SGHRS, CDR2 YFSETQ. V trimming: 0 bases; J trimming: 4 bases; junction bases outside the gene matches: 6. Here the CDR3 DNA reads TGCGCCAGCAGCTTGGAAGGGGGCAGGACCTATGGCTACACCTTC. Protein product: CASSLEGGRTYGYTF.

This clone was observed a handful of times. This chain links TRBV19 with TRBJ1-1; D is perhaps TRBD1 (5 bases). Germline V CDR1 and CDR2: LNHDA, SQIVND (reference sequence). This CDR3 comprises 13 residues. V was clipped by 3 bases and J by 5 bases, with 10 bases between them. In DNA form, the CDR3 reads TGTGCCAGTAGTATGGGGGGTTATACTGAAGCTTTCTTT. Its translation: CASSMGGYTEAFF. The complete variable domain, with remaining parts taken from reference TRBV19 and TRBJ1-1, reads DGGITQSPKYLFRKEGQNVTLSCEQNLNHDAMYWYRQDPGQGLRLIYYSQIVNDFQKGDIAEGYSVSREKKESFPLTVTSAQKNPTAFYLCASSMGGYTEAFFGQGTRLTVV.

The CDR3 DNA follows: TGCAGTGCTAGTGAGGACAGGAGCAATCAGCCCCAGCATTTT. Translated, it gives CSASEDRSNQPQHF. This rearrangement joins TRBV20-1 to TRBJ1-5, with 7 bases identical to TRBD1. Per germline, CDR1 DFQATT and CDR2 SNEGSKA (reference sequence). CDR3 length equals 14 residues. Germline trimming cut 3 bases from V and 1 base from J; bases unmatched to any gene: 3.